This TCR beta chain was found in a study of T cell changes during pregnancy in multiple sclerosis. The CDR3 extends over 12 amino acids. Germline V gene lookup returns CDR1 LNHDA and CDR2 SQIVND (reference sequence). The germline V and J ends were trimmed by 0 bases and 5 bases, with 3 bases remaining between them. Assay: immunoSEQ multiplex PCR; the TCRdb copy retains only in-frame clones and omits some. The table lists about 70,000 clones, 92% of them singletons. Material: CD8+ T cells from peripheral blood mononuclear cells, obtained in the third trimester of pregnancy. The V call is TRBV19, the J call TRBJ2-3; D unresolved. The sequence was collected from a female donor in good health, enrolled as a control in a pregnancy study. Here the CDR3 DNA reads TGTGCCAGTAGTATAGACCGAGATACGCAGTATTTT. The encoded protein is CASSIDRDTQYF. Filled out from reference TRBV19 and TRBJ2-3, the complete variable domain reads DGGITQSPKYLFRKEGQNVTLSCEQNLNHDAMYWYRQDPGQGLRLIYYSQIVNDFQKGDIAEGYSVSREKKESFPLTVTSAQKNPTAFYLCASSIDRDTQYFGPGTRLTVL.